The clone carrying this T cell receptor beta chain is labeled as medium-sized (0.01 to 0.1%). As for time point: technical triplicate 3. The sample belongs to a study of neurological immune-mediated disorders. The CDR3 totals 15 residues. Trimming pared 1 base from V and 9 bases from J, leaving 19 bases between. Germline V CDR1 and CDR2: DFQATT, SNEGSKA (reference sequence). TCRdb processed the 5' RACE reads anew with MiXCR; each CDR3 protein has one entry. Of about 30,000 distinct CDR3 sequences in the sample, about 15% were seen once. This chain connects TRBV20-1 to TRBJ2-1; D possibly matches TRBD1 or TRBD2 (5 bases each). This receptor was identified in a female donor with HTLV-1-associated myelopathy (HAM/TSP). The sequenced sample was CD4+ T cells from blood. CDR3 bases: TGCAGTGCTAGAGTGGGGGTGGGGCTTGGGTCTGAGCAGTTCTTC. Protein product: CSARVGVGLGSEQFF.